This T cell receptor (beta chain) was recorded in a study of Tregs in tolerant kidney transplant recipients. Unstimulated regulatory T cells (CD4+CD25+CD127-), CD4+CD25- non-regulatory cells, CD4 and CD8 cells were FACS-sorted from thawed PBMCs. General study findings and limits: The small number of patients limits these findings pending further validation. Activated donor B cell expansion appeared to reveal the most relevant donor-specific TCRbeta repertoire.

This CDR3 is built from 14 residues. The V end lost 3 bases, the J end lost 2 bases, and 11 bases lay between the germline ends. Germline lookup yields CDR1 SGHTA and CDR2 FQGTGA. The protocol was immunoSEQ multiplex PCR, while the TCRdb copy is restricted to in-frame clones and leaves out a portion. This table has roughly 68,000 clones, roughly 84% appearing once. Turning to this clone: Its cognate antigen is unknown.

Material: CD4+ T cells from blood. The source of this sequence is a human donor in good health. The rearrangement links TRBV7-3 to TRBJ2-7, with a weak D call TRBD2 (6 bases). Here the CDR3 DNA reads TGTGCCAGCAGCTTCGGCGGGGAGGCCTACGAGCAGTACTTC. The encoded protein is CASSFGGEAYEQYF.